One and the same sample provided the 30 T cell receptor beta chains below, sequenced in a study of T cell repertoires and Cas9 in healthy adults. Measured with immunoSEQ multiplex PCR; TCRdb has only the in-frame clones, and not every one. The sample records tens of thousands of clones, around 93% being singletons. Sequencing used CD4+ effector T cells (CD127+, CD25-, CD137-, CD154-) from PBMCs; culture status not recorded. The receptors originated from a human donor in good health.

This chain connects TRBV28 to TRBJ2-5, with D possibly TRBD2 on 5 matching bases. The CDR3 runs to 15 residues. The germline V gene encodes CDR1 MDHEN and CDR2 SYDVKM. Trimming left V 6 bases short and J 2 bases short, with 16 bases between. CDR3 DNA: TGTGCCAGCAGCACACAGAACGGGATTCAAGAGACCCAGTACTTC. Translated: CASSTQNGIQETQYF. Supplemented by reference TRBV28 and TRBJ2-5, the full variable domain reads DVKVTQSSRYLVKRTGEKVFLECVQDMDHENMFWYRQDPGLGLRLIYFSYDVKMKEKGDIPEGYSVSREKKERFSLILESASTNQTSMYLCASSTQNGIQETQYFGPGTRLLVL.

The J gene is TRBJ1-2, the V gene TRBV7-3; the D gene is possibly TRBD1 (6 bases). The germline V and J ends were trimmed by 3 bases and 5 bases, with 16 bases remaining between them. This CDR3 has 15 residues. Per the germline V gene, CDR1 is SGHTA and CDR2 is FQGTGA. The DNA for the CDR3 is TGTGCCAGCAGCTTGAACTCCGGACAGTCTTATGGCTACACCTTC. As protein: CASSLNSGQSYGYTF. The whole variable domain, filled in from reference TRBV7-3 and TRBJ1-2, reads GAGVSQTPSNKVTEKGKYVELRCDPISGHTALYWYRQSLGQGPEFLIYFQGTGAADDSGLPNDRFFAVRPEGSVSTLKIQRTERGDSAVYLCASSLNSGQSYGYTFGSGTRLTVV.

V is TRBV15 and J is TRBJ2-3; D is possibly TRBD1 (6 bases). Germline V gives CDR1 LNHNV, CDR2 YYDKDF (reference sequence). V shed 7 bases and J shed 5 bases, with 19 bases lying between them. This CDR3 is 15 amino acids long. In nucleotides, the CDR3 is TGTGCCACCACCCCGACGGGGCAGGGGAAAGATACGCAGTATTTT. Protein sequence: CATTPTGQGKDTQYF.

The genes are TRBV5-1 and TRBJ2-3; unclear D gene. The CDR3 is 15 residues long. Germline loops: CDR1 SGHRS, CDR2 YFSETQ. V shed 0 bases and J shed 6 bases, with 14 bases lying between them. The CDR3 region is CASSLESGLRDTQYF. The CDR3 DNA reads as TGCGCCAGCAGCTTGGAGTCTGGCCTCCGGGATACGCAGTATTTT.

V usage is TRBV7-6 and J usage is TRBJ2-5; a weak D match, TRBD1 (6 bases). V was cut by 2 bases and J by 3 bases, with 10 bases left in between. CDR1 is SGHVS, CDR2 FNYEAQ, per germline. The CDR3 extends over 14 amino acids. CDR3 in DNA: TGTGCCAGCAGCTTATTCGGACAGAAAGAGACCCAGTACTTC. Amino acid sequence: CASSLFGQKETQYF. The full variable domain, completed using reference TRBV7-6 and TRBJ2-5, is GAGVSQSPRYKVTKRGQDVALRCDPISGHVSLYWYRQALGQGPEFLTYFNYEAQQDKSGLPNDRFSAERPEGSISTLTIQRTEQRDSAMYRCASSLFGQKETQYFGPGTRLLVL.

This chain uses TRBV28 with TRBJ2-4; possibly TRBD2 for D (5 bases). Germline assignment: CDR1 MDHEN and CDR2 SYDVKM. The V gene lost 3 bases and the J gene lost 6 bases, with 12 bases spanning the gap. This CDR3 is built from 14 residues. The DNA of the CDR3 is TGTGCCAGCAGTTTCTCTCCGGCGGGAAACATTCAGTACTTC. This codes for CASSFSPAGNIQYF. Variable domain in full (rest from reference TRBV28 and TRBJ2-4): DVKVTQSSRYLVKRTGEKVFLECVQDMDHENMFWYRQDPGLGLRLIYFSYDVKMKEKGDIPEGYSVSREKKERFSLILESASTNQTSMYLCASSFSPAGNIQYFGAGTRLSVL.

The V and J genes are TRBV6-1 and TRBJ2-2; 8 nucleotides line up with TRBD1. Trimming took 3 bases from V and 6 from J; bases not matched to a gene: 12. This CDR3 spans 17 amino acids. Germline V gene lookup returns CDR1 MNHNS and CDR2 SASEGT. CDR3 DNA: TGTGCCAGCAGTGAGCAGGGGGCGGTTTCGGGGCCCGGGGAGCTGTTTTTT. It is translated as CASSEQGAVSGPGELFF.

The chain is built from TRBV9 and TRBJ2-1; D possibly matches TRBD1 or TRBD2 (5 bases each). This CDR3 comprises 17 residues. Trimming cost V 0 bases and J 1 base, with 14 bases left between them. Germline CDR1 and CDR2: SGDLS and YYNGEE. The CDR3 here is CASSVGWGGGSYNEQFF. The CDR3 DNA follows: TGTGCCAGCAGCGTAGGATGGGGTGGGGGATCCTACAATGAGCAGTTCTTC.

This clone has a handful of counts. V usage is TRBV11-2 and J usage is TRBJ1-5, with D possibly TRBD1 on 5 matching bases. With 1 base removed from V and 4 bases from J, the gap between germline ends came to 17 bases. This CDR3 spans 17 amino acids. Germline V gene data show CDR1 as SGHAT and CDR2 as FQNNGV. The CDR3 protein is CASSLGSRGPKNQPQHF. The CDR3 region has the DNA TGTGCCAGCAGCTTAGGCTCGAGGGGACCTAAAAATCAGCCCCAGCATTTT.

The CDR3 protein is CASSHAEDYQPQHF. The CDR3 bases are TGTGCCAGTAGTCACGCGGAGGATTATCAGCCCCAGCATTTT. The chain employs TRBV19 and TRBJ1-5; D is unclear. V lost 5 bases, J lost 5 bases, and 13 bases lay in between. This CDR3 region has 14 residues. The germline CDR1 and CDR2 sequences are LNHDA and SQIVND (reference sequence).

V is TRBV14 and J is TRBJ2-7; the D is unclear. Germline assignment: CDR1 SGHDN and CDR2 FVKESK. The CDR3 contains 13 residues. Trimming removed 3 bases at V and 5 bases at J, with 11 bases between. The CDR3 coding sequence is TGTGCCAGCAGCCAGGTCCCTGGGAACGAGCAGTACGTC. This sequence encodes CASSQVPGNEQYV.

This chain connects TRBV11-3 to TRBJ2-1; no definite D call. CDR3 size: 16 residues. With 5 bases removed from V and 4 bases from J, the gap between germline ends came to 18 bases. The germline V gene encodes CDR1 SGHNT and CDR2 YENEEA. The CDR3 is CASSHSKLRGYNEQFF. The DNA for the CDR3 is TGTGCCAGCAGCCACAGTAAACTCCGAGGATACAATGAGCAGTTCTTC.

This chain uses TRBV18 with TRBJ2-3, with D tentatively TRBD2 (6 bases). The germline gives CDR1 KGHSH, CDR2 LQKENI. This CDR3 region has 13 residues. V lost 10 bases and J lost 2, with 13 bases in between. The CDR3 loop reads CATQGTLTDTQYF. The CDR3 DNA follows: TGTGCCACCCAAGGGACTCTCACAGATACGCAGTATTTT. The whole variable domain, filled in from reference TRBV18 and TRBJ2-3, reads NAGVMQNPRHLVRRRGQEARLRCSPMKGHSHVYWYRQLPEEGLKFMVYLQKENIIDESGMPKERFSAEFPKEGPSILRIQQVVRGDSAAYFCATQGTLTDTQYFGPGTRLTVL.

The chain is built from TRBV9 and TRBJ2-3; TRBD2 matches 7 bases. CDR3 size: 15 residues. V dropped 3 bases and J dropped 6; count of bases not matched to a gene: 10. The germline V gene has CDR1 SGDLS and CDR2 YYNGEE. DNA for the CDR3: TGTGCCAGCAGCGCTGGGCCGTCGGGAGGTGATACGCAGTATTTT. The encoded protein is CASSAGPSGGDTQYF. Full variable domain (outside the CDR3, taken from reference TRBV9 and TRBJ2-3): DSGVTQTPKHLITATGQRVTLRCSPRSGDLSVYWYQQSLDQGLQFLIQYYNGEERAKGNILERFSAQQFPDLHSELNLSSLELGDSALYFCASSAGPSGGDTQYFGPGTRLTVL.

The rearrangement links TRBV11-1 to TRBJ2-1; TRBD2 aligns across 13 bases. The CDR3 is 16 amino acids. V lost 5 bases and J lost 10; bases outside the gene matches: 11. Per the germline V gene, CDR1 is SGHAT and CDR2 is FQDESV (reference sequence). The chain's CDR3 is CASSPGLAGVIREQFF. Here the CDR3 DNA reads TGTGCCAGCAGCCCAGGACTAGCGGGAGTGATCAGGGAGCAGTTCTTC.

The chain combines TRBV7-2 with TRBJ1-2; 11 bases are shared with TRBD1. The CDR3 contains 15 residues. The germline V gene encodes CDR1 SGHTA and CDR2 FQGNSA. Trimming at V came to 0 bases and at J to 7 bases, leaving 4 bases not matched to a gene. CDR3 residues: CASSLAGTGGSGYTF. CDR3 sequence (DNA): TGTGCCAGCAGCTTAGCGGGGACAGGGGGATCTGGCTACACCTTC.

This rearrangement joins TRBV18 to TRBJ2-3; D is unresolved. Trimming removed 6 bases from V and 0 bases from J, with 7 bases in between. Germline assignment: CDR1 KGHSH and CDR2 LQKENI. The CDR3 runs to 13 residues. DNA of the CDR3: TGTGCCAGCTCCTCCCCCAGCACAGATACGCAGTATTTT. It specifies CASSSPSTDTQYF.

V usage is TRBV5-8 and J usage is TRBJ2-5; 8 nucleotides match TRBD1. The V gene end was trimmed by 4 bases and the J gene end by 2 bases; junction bases not matched to a gene: 13. The CDR3 runs to 17 residues. Germline CDR1 and CDR2: SGHTS and YDEGEE. For the CDR3, the DNA is TGTGCCAGCAGCGAATATACAGGGGGTGGTAAGCAAGAGACCCAGTACTTC. Translating gives CASSEYTGGGKQETQYF.

The chain is built from TRBV29-1 and TRBJ1-1; D remains ambiguous. CDR1 and CDR2 (germline): SQVTM, ANQGSEA. The CDR3 is made up of 11 amino acids. V lost 7 bases and J 1 base, leaving 7 bases between the germline ends. CDR3 in DNA: TGCAGCGGCCGACAGAACACTGAAGCTTTCTTT. Translated, it gives CSGRQNTEAFF.

The chain links TRBV15 to TRBJ2-1; 8 nucleotides match TRBD1. Germline CDR1 and CDR2: LNHNV and YYDKDF (reference sequence). The CDR3 covers 16 residues. The V gene end was trimmed by 0 bases and the J gene end by 5 bases; junction bases not matched to a gene: 6. DNA for the CDR3: TGTGCCACCAGCAGAGATCTTCCGGACAGGGACAATGAGCAGTTCTTC. This translates into CATSRDLPDRDNEQFF.

The V and J genes are TRBV2 and TRBJ1-2; possibly TRBD1 for D (6 bases). V was shortened by 6 bases and J by 8 bases, with 10 bases between the two germline ends. The CDR3 runs to 11 residues. Germline CDR1 SNHLY, CDR2 FYNNEI. The CDR3 nucleotides are TGTGCCAGCAGGTGGACAGTCGGCTACACCTTC. As protein: CASRWTVGYTF.

The chain uses TRBV7-2 and TRBJ1-2, with TRBD1 matching 9 bases. J lost 8 bases, V lost 5 bases, and 12 bases had no gene match. Germline V gene lookup returns CDR1 SGHTA and CDR2 FQGNSA. CDR3 size: 15 residues. CDR3 DNA sequence: TGTGCCAGCAGCGGATCCGGGACAGGGCGTGCGGGCTACACCTTC. Translating gives CASSGSGTGRAGYTF.

This rearrangement joins TRBV5-4 to TRBJ2-1; TRBD1 matches 7 bases. The CDR3 sequence is 16 residues long. Germline V lookup: CDR1 SGHNT, CDR2 YYREEE (reference sequence). V lost 3 bases to trimming and J lost 6 bases; unmatched junction nucleotides: 12. The DNA of the CDR3 is TGTGCCAGCAGCTCGGGAATCGGGAAGGGGGCCAATGAGCAGTTCTTC. Translating gives CASSSGIGKGANEQFF.

The chain joins TRBV25-1 to TRBJ2-3; a possible D gene is TRBD2 (7 bases). The CDR3 consists of 16 residues. Germline CDR1 reads MGHDK; CDR2 reads SYGVNS. Trimming removed 4 bases from V and 3 bases from J, with 17 bases in between. This chain's CDR3 is CASSGGGGAGTDTQYF. DNA for the CDR3: TGTGCCAGCAGTGGGGGAGGGGGGGCCGGAACAGATACGCAGTATTTT.

The chain carries TRBV5-5 and TRBJ1-1; 7 positions match TRBD1. Germline CDR1 is SGHKS and CDR2 is YYEKEE (reference sequence). Trimming cost V 4 bases and J 2 bases; bases outside gene matches: 11. This CDR3 comprises 16 residues. CDR3 nucleotide sequence: TGTGCCAGCAGCAGTGAGCCGGGGACAGTAAACACTGAAGCTTTCTTT. As protein: CASSSEPGTVNTEAFF.

The chain recombines TRBV7-9 with TRBJ1-1, with TRBD1 as a possible D gene (6 bases). Per germline, CDR1 SEHNR and CDR2 FQNEAQ (reference sequence). This CDR3 region has 15 residues. Trimming stripped 5 bases from V and 3 bases from J, with 16 bases between. CDR3 protein: CASSRQQGGYTEAFF. For the CDR3, the DNA is TGTGCCAGCAGCCGACAACAGGGAGGGTACACTGAAGCTTTCTTT.

This clone came up once. The gene calls are TRBV6-5 and TRBJ2-2; 8 bases map to TRBD2. The ends lost 5 bases at V and 4 bases at J; junction bases unmatched: 6. CDR3 length equals 15 residues. CDR1 is MNHEY and CDR2 is SVGAGI in the germline V gene. The CDR3 coding sequence is TGTGCCAGCAGTGGTACTAGCGGATTCACCGGGGAGCTGTTTTTT. It encodes CASSGTSGFTGELFF.

The J gene is TRBJ1-1, the V gene TRBV7-3; 9 bases map to TRBD1. Trimming cost V 4 bases and J 4 bases; bases outside gene matches: 7. Germline V gene lookup returns CDR1 SGHTA and CDR2 FQGTGA. The CDR3 totals 15 residues. CDR3 in amino acids: CASSWDRAGGTEAFF. CDR3 bases: TGTGCCAGCAGCTGGGACAGGGCCGGGGGCACTGAAGCTTTCTTT.

The chain links TRBV7-8 to TRBJ1-1; 7 bases agree with TRBD1. V was clipped by 1 base and J by 5 bases; unmatched bases: 1. Germline V gives CDR1 SGHVS, CDR2 FQNEAQ. The CDR3 contains 13 residues. The CDR3 DNA reads as TGTGCCAGCAGCTTAGGACAGGGTACTGAAGCTTTCTTT. Translated, it gives CASSLGQGTEAFF.

The rearrangement uses TRBV18 and TRBJ1-6; 7 bases agree with TRBD1. The germline V gene has CDR1 KGHSH and CDR2 LQKENI. J gave up 0 bases and V 4 bases, and 9 bases lay outside the gene matches. The CDR3 contains 18 residues. The CDR3 here is CASSLGQASSSYNSPLHF. DNA for the CDR3: TGTGCCAGCTCACTCGGACAGGCATCGAGCTCCTATAATTCACCCCTCCACTTT.